What follows are 21 T cell receptor beta chains derived from one specimen sequenced in a study of shared clonotypes between healthy human individuals (dated by TCRdb to 2020 to 2022). The protocol used for the library was the immunoSEQ multiplex PCR assay. The clones in this table, taken by TCRdb from immuneACCESS, are in-frame only. Not every clone is retained; where verified, under half of the shortfall comes from an unresolved V gene, and the cause of the rest is unknown. This sample lists about 2 million clones; roughly 95% were detected once. The top ten clonotypes cover 1.2% of the sample. For the CD8 naive samples, CD45RO-negative cells were positively selected for CCR7, yielding a CD45RA+CCR7+ population from which TemRA cells were excluded. Sequencing was carried out using naive CD8+ T cells sorted from blood. The label giving this sample's cell subset or site can be read as: CD45RA+CCR7+. These receptors were obtained from a man between 18 and 35 years old in good health.

This clone was found once. The chain recombines TRBV11-2 with TRBJ1-5; 11 bases fit TRBD1. Germline V gene lookup returns CDR1 SGHAT and CDR2 FQNNGV. The CDR3 extends over 16 amino acids. The V gene end was trimmed by 3 bases and the J gene end by 3 bases; junction bases not matched to a gene: 4. CDR3 nucleotides: TGTGCCAGCAGCTTTCCGGGACAGGGGGTCAATCAGCCCCAGCATTTT. Translating it yields CASSFPGQGVNQPQHF.

J is TRBJ1-5 and V is TRBV2; D is unresolved. The CDR3 extends over 13 amino acids. The V gene lost 6 bases and the J gene lost 0 bases, with 6 bases spanning the gap. The germline V gene encodes CDR1 SNHLY and CDR2 FYNNEI. The CDR3 DNA follows: TGTGCCAGCAGATCGGATAGCAATCAGCCCCAGCATTTT. Protein: CASRSDSNQPQHF.

V is TRBV2 and J is TRBJ1-1; the D is unclear. V lost 1 base to trimming and J lost 1 base, with 10 bases between them. This CDR3 has 15 residues. Germline assignment: CDR1 SNHLY and CDR2 FYNNEI. CDR3 in amino acids: CASSEGIGRNTEAFF. DNA for the CDR3: TGTGCCAGCAGTGAAGGAATAGGGCGGAACACTGAAGCTTTCTTT.

V and J are TRBV5-4 and TRBJ2-2; the D is unclear. Trimming pared 4 bases from V and 7 bases from J, leaving 11 bases between. Looked up from germline, CDR1 is SGHNT and CDR2 is YYREEE (reference sequence). The CDR3 has 13 amino acids. CDR3 nucleotide sequence: TGTGCCAGCAGCCCCCTCTTAGGCGGGGAGCTGTTTTTT. It codes for CASSPLLGGELFF.

The J gene is TRBJ2-7, the V gene TRBV28; unclear D gene. Trimming took off 2 bases at V and 6 bases at J, with 11 bases between the two ends. Germline V CDR1 and CDR2: MDHEN, SYDVKM. The CDR3 covers 13 residues. The CDR3 nucleotides read TGTGCCAGCAGTTTAGATCTTAATATCGAGCAGTACTTC. Amino acids: CASSLDLNIEQYF.

This chain joins TRBV25-1 and TRBJ2-1; D is unresolved. From germline, CDR1 is MGHDK and CDR2 SYGVNS. Trimming removed 7 bases at V and 0 bases at J, with 10 bases between. This CDR3 contains 14 residues. The CDR3 nucleotides are TGTGCCAGCATCAGGAGACGCTCCTACAATGAGCAGTTCTTC. It specifies CASIRRRSYNEQFF. Based on the CDR3 plus reference TRBV25-1 and TRBJ2-1, the full variable domain is EADIYQTPRYLVIGTGKKITLECSQTMGHDKMYWYQQDPGMELHLIHYSYGVNSTEKGDLSSESTVSRIRTEHFPLTLESARPSHTSQYLCASIRRRSYNEQFFGPGTRLTVL.

The gene calls are TRBV7-9 and TRBJ2-7; D unclear. Germline V CDR1 and CDR2: SEHNR, FQNEAQ (reference sequence). CDR3 length: 14 amino acids. V gave up 5 bases and J gave up 5 bases, with 16 bases separating them. CDR3 amino acids: CASSNEPRHDEQYF. The CDR3 nucleotides read TGTGCCAGCAGCAACGAACCCAGGCACGACGAGCAGTACTTC.

The chain couples TRBV9 to TRBJ1-1; 9 nucleotides match TRBD1. Germline CDR1 reads SGDLS; CDR2 reads YYNGEE. The CDR3 totals 17 residues. The junction had 9 bases not matched to a gene; V was cut back by 2 bases and J by 1 base. The CDR3 sequence: CASSVARDRETNTEAFF. Written as DNA, the CDR3 is TGTGCCAGCAGCGTGGCACGGGACAGGGAGACGAACACTGAAGCTTTCTTT.

The rearrangement links TRBV6-4 to TRBJ1-3, with D perhaps TRBD1 (5 bases). This CDR3 has 15 residues. The V and J ends lost 0 bases and 2 bases respectively, with 8 bases between them. Germline CDR1 MRHNA, CDR2 SNTAGT. The CDR3 nucleotides are TGTGCCAGCAGTGACTCTACAGGTACTGGAAACACCATATATTTT. It translates to CASSDSTGTGNTIYF.

This clone was observed once. Other nucleotide sequences in the sample specify the same CDR3. The chain uses TRBV4-1 and TRBJ2-7; D not certain. This CDR3 comprises 13 residues. Germline V lookup: CDR1 MGHRA, CDR2 YSYEKL. The V end was cut by 1 base, the J end by 2 bases, with 6 bases between. CDR3 loop: CASSQVQAYEQYF. CDR3 coding DNA: TGCGCCAGCAGCCAAGTTCAAGCCTACGAGCAGTACTTC.

This chain links TRBV5-6 with TRBJ2-7; D gene unclear. The CDR3 spans 12 residues. Trimming removed 3 bases at V and 0 bases at J, with 4 bases between. Per germline, CDR1 SGHDT and CDR2 YYEEEE. The CDR3 DNA sequence: TGTGCCAGCAGCTCCGTCTCCTACGAGCAGTACTTC. Translation gives CASSSVSYEQYF.

This chain connects TRBV10-2 to TRBJ2-7; 8 nucleotides align to TRBD1. V lost 7 bases to trimming and J lost 2 bases; unmatched junction nucleotides: 10. Germline CDR1 reads WSHSY; CDR2 reads SAAADI. The CDR3 has 15 residues. In nucleotides, the CDR3 is TGCGCCAGCAACGCAGGGGGCGAAGGAACCTACGAGCAGTACTTC. Translated: CASNAGGEGTYEQYF.

CDR3 protein: CASSPGRVGSTDTQYF. CDR3 bases: TGTGCCAGCAGCCCGGGCCGGGTTGGCAGCACAGATACGCAGTATTTT. V usage is TRBV5-4 and J usage is TRBJ2-3; D is undetermined. Between the trimmed V and J ends, which lost 4 bases and 0 bases, there was a span of 15 bases. This CDR3 has 16 amino acids. Germline CDR1 reads SGHNT; CDR2 reads YYREEE (reference sequence).

The V and J genes are TRBV11-2 and TRBJ1-1; D gene uncertain. Trimming took 4 bases from V and 2 from J, leaving 17 bases between them. CDR1 is SGHAT, CDR2 FQNNGV, per germline. The CDR3 extends over 16 amino acids. CDR3 residues: CASSSPEQMGNTEAFF. In DNA, the CDR3 is TGTGCCAGCAGCTCCCCCGAACAGATGGGCAACACTGAAGCTTTCTTT.

The chain carries TRBV6-5 and TRBJ2-1; no firm D call. V gave up 6 bases and J gave up 6 bases, with 12 bases separating them. This CDR3 is 13 amino acids long. Germline CDR1 is MNHEY and CDR2 is SVGAGI. This CDR3 is CASSTVGSNEQFF. The DNA of the CDR3 is TGTGCCAGCAGCACTGTAGGCAGCAATGAGCAGTTCTTC.

The chain combines TRBV9 with TRBJ2-3, with 12 positions matching TRBD2. There are 17 residues in the CDR3. Germline trimming cut 4 bases from V and 5 bases from J; bases unmatched to any gene: 11. Germline V gives CDR1 SGDLS, CDR2 YYNGEE. The CDR3: CASSPTTSGGDEDTQYF. CDR3 nucleotide sequence: TGTGCCAGCAGCCCTACGACTAGCGGGGGAGATGAAGATACGCAGTATTTT.

This clone was seen a single time. V and J are TRBV27 and TRBJ2-7; 7 nucleotides match TRBD2. This CDR3 has 16 amino acids. Germline CDR1 and CDR2: MNHEY and SMNVEV (reference sequence). Trimming cost V 10 bases and J 0 bases; bases outside gene matches: 15. CDR3 DNA: TGTGCCACCTCGAACTCGGCTAGCGGAATCTCCTACGAGCAGTACTTC. This gives the protein CATSNSASGISYEQYF.

The rearrangement joins TRBV7-2 to TRBJ2-3; D perhaps matches TRBD1 (6 bases). V gave up 5 bases and J gave up 5 bases, with 14 bases separating them. The germline CDR1 and CDR2 sequences are SGHTA and FQGNSA. The CDR3 has 14 amino acids. The CDR3 is CASSPWTVLDTQYF. CDR3 nucleotide sequence: TGTGCCAGCAGCCCCTGGACAGTCTTAGATACGCAGTATTTT.

This rearrangement joins TRBV25-1 to TRBJ1-2; unclear D gene. Trimming took 1 base from V and 7 from J, leaving 4 bases between them. CDR3 size: 11 residues. Germline assignment: CDR1 MGHDK and CDR2 SYGVNS. DNA for the CDR3: TGTGCCAGCAGTGAATTAGGTGGCTACACCTTC. It yields the protein CASSELGGYTF.

V and J are TRBV7-9 and TRBJ1-3; 9 positions agree with TRBD1. The CDR3 has 16 amino acids. CDR1 is SEHNR, CDR2 FQNEAQ, per germline (reference sequence). With V trimmed by 3 bases and J by 2 bases, 5 bases remained unmatched. The CDR3 region is CASSLDRGFTGNTIYF. The CDR3 region has the DNA TGTGCCAGCAGCTTGGACAGGGGTTTTACTGGAAACACCATATATTTT.

This clone came up once. Other DNA sequences from this sample encode an identical CDR3 as well. This chain links TRBV9 with TRBJ1-1; 7 bases map to TRBD1. V lost 3 bases, J lost 2 bases, and 1 base stayed unmatched. This CDR3 is built from 13 residues. The germline V gene has CDR1 SGDLS and CDR2 YYNGEE. This CDR3 reads CASSGQGNTEAFF. CDR3 DNA: TGTGCCAGCAGCGGACAGGGAAACACTGAAGCTTTCTTT.